This T cell receptor beta chain was recovered during a study of blood T cell repertoires in COVID-19 (dated by TCRdb to about 2020). Some background on the complete study: Collaborator samples came from the United States, Italy and Spain and covered acute and convalescent phases of COVID-19. The material from the prospective study consisted of cDNA or gDNA derived from T cells, B-cell-depleted T cells, or PBMCs. Deeply sampled blood TCRbeta repertoires from subjects exposed to, actively infected with, or recovered from COVID-19 were included in the dataset. The repertoires were made available in a free public database intended to serve as a resource for research on the immune response to SARS-CoV-2. Samples came from the ongoing ImmuneRACE study (first 160 participants) plus 1,254 subjects from 6 global collaborators. The sample metadata nearly always contained a de-identified subject ID, COVID-19 status, age in years and sex. Where HLA class I and class II types were available, the types were taken from metadata supplied by the sample provider, not from assay-based typing.

V sheds 6 bases and J sheds 7 bases, leaving 13 bases between their ends. Based on the germline V gene (reference sequence), the CDR1 and CDR2 sequences are LGHDT and YNNKEL. Reading from cysteine to phenylalanine, the CDR3 counts 14 amino acids. The DNA shown is the 42-base CDR3, in frame from base 1. The immunoSEQ Assay, a bias-controlled multiplex PCR, was used to amplify TCRbeta CDR3 regions from genomic DNA. On the authors' methods: The number of nucleated cells in each sample was estimated by amplification of reference gene primers within the assay. To quantify the absolute abundance of each unique TCRbeta CDR3 rearrangement, sequence reads were collapsed and filtered. For each sample, productive Simpson clonality was calculated as the square root of Simpson's diversity index over productive rearrangements. TCRdb's version of the immuneACCESS table is confined to in-frame rearrangements and falls short of the full clone set. An unresolved V gene accounts for under half of the shortfall where checked; the remainder is of unknown origin. For V, J and clone size, that table is used; D and trimming come from the DNA. This sample lists around 150,000 clones; 85% to 90% were detected once. The leading ten clones occupy 10% of the sample.

Broader findings and caveats from the paper: The quantity of clinical and demographic metadata differed by source and by participant and was supplied without curation.

Worth noting for this clone: Its antigen specificity is not known. The sample holds no much larger clone one base away, and base qualities are not on file.

One collaborating source in Seattle enrolled patients during active infection and followed them longitudinally through the course of disease. The collaborating institutions used their own protocols to collect whole blood in K2EDTA tubes. For TCRbeta analysis, collaborators shipped samples as frozen whole blood, isolated PBMCs, or DNA extracted from either of those sample types. The specimen was peripheral blood. The chain is encoded by TRBV3-1 (or the pseudogene TRBV3-2) joined to TRBJ1-6, and the D gene may be TRBD1, 5 bases matching. The receptor comes from a woman in her sixties or seventies with COVID-19, enrolled during active disease. CDR3 sequence: CASRRAGVNSPLHF. The DNA sequence is given as TGTGCCAGCAGGAGAGCGGGGGTGAATTCACCCCTCCACTTT.